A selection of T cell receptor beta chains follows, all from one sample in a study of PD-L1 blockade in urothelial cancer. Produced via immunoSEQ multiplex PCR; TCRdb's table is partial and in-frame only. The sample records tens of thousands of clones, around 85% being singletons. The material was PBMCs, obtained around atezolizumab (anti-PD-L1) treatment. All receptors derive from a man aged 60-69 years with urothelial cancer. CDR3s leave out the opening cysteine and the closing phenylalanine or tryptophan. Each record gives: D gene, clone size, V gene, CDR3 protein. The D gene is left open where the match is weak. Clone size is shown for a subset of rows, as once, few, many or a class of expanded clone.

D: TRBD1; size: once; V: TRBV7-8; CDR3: ASSHRDRGSYNSPLH
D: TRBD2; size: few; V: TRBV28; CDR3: ASSRRGGGETQY
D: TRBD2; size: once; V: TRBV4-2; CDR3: ASSRTIAGGAETQY
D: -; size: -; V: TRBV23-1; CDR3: ASTGHDNQPQH
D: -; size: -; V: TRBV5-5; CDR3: ASSRVKSTDTQY
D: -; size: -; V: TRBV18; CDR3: ASSPPAGAYEQY
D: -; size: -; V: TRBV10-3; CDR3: AISGTGFSSYNSPLH
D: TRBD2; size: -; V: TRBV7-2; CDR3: ASSLAGGGRDEQF
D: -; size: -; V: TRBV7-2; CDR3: ASSLGASENIQY
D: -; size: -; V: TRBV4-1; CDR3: ASSQPKVYRNTEAF
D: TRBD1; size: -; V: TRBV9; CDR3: ASSVGGQGLGFSYNSPLH
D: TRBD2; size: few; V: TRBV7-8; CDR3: ASTGLAGYTGELF
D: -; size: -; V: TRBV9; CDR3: ASSVSMNTEAF
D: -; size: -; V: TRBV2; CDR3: ASSGGGQVAYEQY
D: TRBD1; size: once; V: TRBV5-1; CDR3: ASSRTGQRVKLF
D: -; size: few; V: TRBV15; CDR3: ATSSPAGNTEAF
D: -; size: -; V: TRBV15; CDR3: ATSRRERNQPQH
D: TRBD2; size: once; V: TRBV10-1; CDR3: ASSEQLAGGPETQY
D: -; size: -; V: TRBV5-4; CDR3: ASSLTDTQY
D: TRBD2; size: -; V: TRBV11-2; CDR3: ASSLDRGLAGMVYEQY
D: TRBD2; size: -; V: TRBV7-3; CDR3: ASSSGLAGGFGELF
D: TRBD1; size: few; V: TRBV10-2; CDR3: ASTVTGGTEAF
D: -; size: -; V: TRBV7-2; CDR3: ASSSSPLTGPSYEQY
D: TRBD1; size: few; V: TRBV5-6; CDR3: ARTGAATGELF
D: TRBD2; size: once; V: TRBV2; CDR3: ASSDLPLAGGPRSYNEQF
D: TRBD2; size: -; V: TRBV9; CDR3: ASTISGSNLYNEQF
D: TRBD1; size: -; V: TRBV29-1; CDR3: SVVPGQGRAGNEQF
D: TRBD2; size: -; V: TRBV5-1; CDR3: ASSGGLADNEQF
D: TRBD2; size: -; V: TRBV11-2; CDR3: ASSRTGTSGSSI
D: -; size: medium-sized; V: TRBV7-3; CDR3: ASSLGQNTEAF
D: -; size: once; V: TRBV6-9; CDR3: ASRGLFSNQPQH
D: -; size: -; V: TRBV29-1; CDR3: SVGQNQETQY
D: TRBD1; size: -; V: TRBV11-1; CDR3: ASSLDGQGRDTQY
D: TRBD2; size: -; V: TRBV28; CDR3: ASSWDLAGHF
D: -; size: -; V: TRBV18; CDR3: ASSPTNYEQY
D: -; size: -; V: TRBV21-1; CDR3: ASSKEGTEPSYEQY
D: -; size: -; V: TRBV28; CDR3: ASSFWTRGGVNQPQH
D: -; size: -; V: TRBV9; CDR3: ASSVGDFEQF
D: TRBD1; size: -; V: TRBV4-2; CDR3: ASSQARTGLNQPQH
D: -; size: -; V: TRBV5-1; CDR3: ASSLVGGEPYEQY
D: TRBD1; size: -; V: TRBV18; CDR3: ASSPKTGDNEQF
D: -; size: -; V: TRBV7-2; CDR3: ASSLRLYEQY
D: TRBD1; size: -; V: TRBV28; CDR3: ASSTGTGGSGNTIY
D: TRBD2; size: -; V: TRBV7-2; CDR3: ASSTRLAGVGNEQF
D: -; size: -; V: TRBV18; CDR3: ASSRLTRWANYGYT
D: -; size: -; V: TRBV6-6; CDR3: ASSYSQGDTQY
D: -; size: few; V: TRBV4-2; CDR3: ASSQDPGETETQY
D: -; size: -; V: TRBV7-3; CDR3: ASSPTEQNTEAF
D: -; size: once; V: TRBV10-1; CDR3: ASRGGEYTEAF
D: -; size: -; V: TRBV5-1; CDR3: ASSRLLAGTDGYT
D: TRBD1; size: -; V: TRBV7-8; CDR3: ASSPGQVYGYT
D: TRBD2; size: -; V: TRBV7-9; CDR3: ASNVLAGAPTGELF
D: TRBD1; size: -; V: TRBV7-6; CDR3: ASSLAGGTGHYGYT